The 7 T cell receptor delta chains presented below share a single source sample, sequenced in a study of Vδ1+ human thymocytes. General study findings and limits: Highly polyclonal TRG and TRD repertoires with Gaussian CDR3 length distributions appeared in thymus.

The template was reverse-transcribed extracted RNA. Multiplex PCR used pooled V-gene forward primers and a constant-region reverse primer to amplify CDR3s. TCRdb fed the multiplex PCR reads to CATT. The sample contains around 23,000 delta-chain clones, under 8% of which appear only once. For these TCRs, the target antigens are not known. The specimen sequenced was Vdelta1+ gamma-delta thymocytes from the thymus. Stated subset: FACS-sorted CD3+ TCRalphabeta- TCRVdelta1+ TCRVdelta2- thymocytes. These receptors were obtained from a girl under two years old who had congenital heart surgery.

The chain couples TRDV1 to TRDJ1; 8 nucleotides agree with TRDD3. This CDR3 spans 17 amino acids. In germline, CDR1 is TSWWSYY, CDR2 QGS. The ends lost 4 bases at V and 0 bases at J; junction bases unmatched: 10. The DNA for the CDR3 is TGTGCTCTTGGGGCCCACTGGGGGTATCGGTACACCGATAAACTCATCTTT. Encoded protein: CALGAHWGYRYTDKLIF.

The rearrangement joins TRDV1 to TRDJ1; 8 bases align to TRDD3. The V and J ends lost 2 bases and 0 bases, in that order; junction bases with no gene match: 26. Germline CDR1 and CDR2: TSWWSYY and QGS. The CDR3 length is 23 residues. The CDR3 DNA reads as TGTGCTCTTGGGGAAACTTGTTTTACTACGACTGGGGGCGGTGGATCTAACACCGATAAACTCATCTTT. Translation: CALGETCFTTTGGGGSNTDKLIF.

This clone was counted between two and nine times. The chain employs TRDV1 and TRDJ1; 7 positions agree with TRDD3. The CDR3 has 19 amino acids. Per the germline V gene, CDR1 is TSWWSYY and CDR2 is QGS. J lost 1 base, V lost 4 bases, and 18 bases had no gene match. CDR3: CALGALSLRGLGATDKLIF. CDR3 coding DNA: TGTGCTCTTGGGGCCCTGAGCCTCCGGGGCCTGGGGGCCACCGATAAACTCATCTTT.

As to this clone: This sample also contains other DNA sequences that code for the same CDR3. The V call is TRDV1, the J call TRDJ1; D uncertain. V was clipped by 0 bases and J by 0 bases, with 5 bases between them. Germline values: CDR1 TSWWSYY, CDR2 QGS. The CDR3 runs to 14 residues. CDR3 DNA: TGTGCTCTTGGGGAACTACGGGACACCGATAAACTCATCTTT. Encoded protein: CALGELRDTDKLIF.

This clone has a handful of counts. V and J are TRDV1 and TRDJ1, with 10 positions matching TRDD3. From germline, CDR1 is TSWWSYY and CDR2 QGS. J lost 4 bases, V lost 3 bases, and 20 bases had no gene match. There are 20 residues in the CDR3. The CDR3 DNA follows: TGTGCTCTTGGGGACATCGAGGGGGGATACGCTACCCTTCACGGCGATAAACTCATCTTT. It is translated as CALGDIEGGYATLHGDKLIF.

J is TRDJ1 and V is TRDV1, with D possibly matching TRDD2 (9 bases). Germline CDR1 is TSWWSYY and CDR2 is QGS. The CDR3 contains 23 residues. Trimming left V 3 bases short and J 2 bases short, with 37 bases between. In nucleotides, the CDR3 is TGTGCTCTTGGGGACCCCTCCTTCCTACCGTGGCTTCTGGGGGACCCTTCGACCGATAAACTCATCTTT. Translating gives CALGDPSFLPWLLGDPSTDKLIF.

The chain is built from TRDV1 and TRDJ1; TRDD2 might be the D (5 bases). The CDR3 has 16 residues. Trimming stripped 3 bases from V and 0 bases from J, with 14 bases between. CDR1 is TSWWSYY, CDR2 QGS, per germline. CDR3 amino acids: CALGDSSASYTDKLIF. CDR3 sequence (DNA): TGTGCTCTTGGGGATTCCTCTGCTTCGTACACCGATAAACTCATCTTT.